This is a list of T cell receptor beta chains from one sample in a study of response to subunit inactivated influenza vaccine. In TCRdb, the RT-PCR reads were re-called with MiXCR into one record per CDR3 protein. The profile shows hundreds of thousands of distinct CDR3 sequences, more than 15% of them singletons. Source: PBMCs from blood, taken about 12 days after vaccination. The receptors originated from a man in his fifties or sixties who received an inactivated influenza vaccine. Each CDR3 is given with its conserved first and last residue. The D gene is left open where the match is weak. Rows may omit the clone size; those that give it use once, few, many or a size class.

j_gene,v_gene,len,abundance,d_gene,CDR3aa,CDR3nt
TRBJ2-2,TRBV28,15,few,TRBD1,CASLPGQGNTGELFF,TGTGCCAGTCTACCGGGACAGGGAAACACCGGGGAGCTGTTTTTT
TRBJ1-5,TRBV10-3,16,few,.,CAISESIRVSNQPQHF,TGTGCCATCAGTGAGTCGATCAGGGTTAGCAATCAGCCCCAGCATTTT
TRBJ2-1,TRBV28,14,few,TRBD2,CASNGAGSYNEQFF,TGTGCCAGCAACGGAGCGGGATCTTACAATGAGCAGTTCTTC
TRBJ2-1,TRBV12-3/TRBV12-4,15,few,TRBD2,CASGSGGTIYNEQFF,TGTGCCAGCGGTAGCGGGGGGACGATATACAATGAGCAGTTCTTC
TRBJ2-2,TRBV5-1,15,few,.,CASSLVGGDGRELFF,TGCGCCAGCAGCTTGGTTGGGGGCGACGGAAGGGAGCTGTTTTTT
TRBJ1-2,TRBV5-1,14,.,.,CASSSTRASYGYTF,TGCGCCAGCAGCTCAACCAGGGCCTCTTATGGCTACACCTTC
TRBJ1-6,TRBV10-2,16,many,TRBD1,CARPAGQGYYNSPLHF,TGCGCCAGGCCGGCGGGACAGGGGTATTATAATTCACCCCTCCACTTT
TRBJ1-5,TRBV6-2/TRBV6-3,12,few,.,CASHDGYQPQHF,TGTGCCAGCCACGACGGTTATCAGCCCCAGCATTTT
TRBJ2-1,TRBV7-6,17,.,TRBD2,CASSPGTSGYLFHEQFF,TGTGCCAGCAGCCCCGGGACTAGCGGTTATTTATTCCATGAGCAGTTCTTC
TRBJ2-7,TRBV3-1,15,.,.,CASSQEVPCTYEQYF,TGTGCCAGCAGCCAGGAGGTCCCTTGTACCTACGAGCAGTACTTC
TRBJ2-7,TRBV29-1,15,many,TRBD1,CSVEELGQGGYEQYF,TGCAGCGTTGAAGAACTTGGACAGGGTGGGTACGAGCAGTACTTC
TRBJ2-7,TRBV2,14,few,TRBD1,CASSWGTGTYEQYF,TGTGCCAGCAGCTGGGGGACAGGGACGTACGAGCAGTACTTC
TRBJ2-7,TRBV5-1,14,many,.,CASTPGMPAHEQYF,TGCGCCAGCACCCCGGGCATGCCGGCCCACGAGCAGTACTTC
TRBJ2-1,TRBV9,15,few,TRBD2,CASNLGLAGSSEQFF,TGTGCCAGCAACCTCGGACTAGCGGGGAGCAGTGAGCAGTTCTTC
TRBJ2-7,TRBV28,15,.,TRBD2,CASSLTSGAPYEQYF,TGTGCCAGCAGTTTAACTAGCGGAGCCCCCTACGAGCAGTACTTC
TRBJ2-1,TRBV6-6,13,.,TRBD1,CASSSTGANEQFF,TGTGCCAGCAGTTCGACAGGGGCAAATGAGCAGTTCTTC
TRBJ1-2,TRBV29-1,17,few,.,CSVEEILWGQANYGYTF,TGCAGCGTTGAAGAAATCCTGTGGGGCCAGGCGAACTATGGCTACACCTTC
TRBJ1-2,TRBV12-3/TRBV12-4,14,few,TRBD1,CASRAGTGVPGYTF,TGTGCCAGCAGGGCCGGGACAGGGGTTCCTGGCTACACCTTC
TRBJ1-2,TRBV30,12,.,.,CAWRDRVYGYTF,TGTGCCTGGAGGGATCGGGTCTATGGCTACACCTTC
TRBJ2-3,TRBV3-1,17,.,TRBD2,CASSQGLAGRNTDTQYF,TGTGCCAGCAGCCAAGGGCTAGCGGGGCGGAACACAGATACGCAGTATTTT
TRBJ2-1,TRBV5-1,12,.,.,CASSFPANEQFF,TGCGCCAGCAGCTTCCCAGCCAATGAGCAGTTCTTC
TRBJ2-7,TRBV4-1,16,many,.,CASSQEVVEAGREQYF,TGCGCCAGCAGCCAAGAGGTTGTGGAGGCGGGCAGGGAGCAGTACTTC
TRBJ1-4,TRBV12-3/TRBV12-4,15,.,TRBD1,CASSAIQGGNEKLFF,TGTGCCAGCAGTGCAATACAGGGGGGGAATGAAAAACTGTTTTTT
TRBJ2-1,TRBV25-1,11,.,.,CASSTGTKGFF,TGTGCCAGCAGCACCGGGACAAAAGGTTTCTTC
TRBJ1-6,TRBV2,15,once,TRBD1,CASSSWDRGNSPLHF,TGTGCCAGCAGTTCCTGGGACAGGGGAAATTCACCCCTCCACTTT
TRBJ2-2,TRBV7-9,15,few,TRBD1,CASSLRDSPPGELFF,TGTGCCAGCAGCCTAAGGGACAGCCCGCCCGGGGAGCTGTTTTTT
TRBJ2-5,TRBV18,13,.,.,CASSPRMQETQYF,TGTGCCAGCTCACCCAGGATGCAAGAGACCCAGTACTTC
TRBJ2-1,TRBV7-2,14,.,.,CASSLDGRGNEQFF,TGTGCCAGCAGCTTAGATGGCAGGGGAAATGAGCAGTTCTTC